This is a list of T cell receptor beta chains from one sample in a study of glioma-infiltrating T cells after dendritic cell vaccination. This table comes from immunoSEQ multiplex PCR, and its TCRdb copy is limited to in-frame clones, with some not included. Seen here are about 99,000 clones, around 80% observed once, and the top ten hold 5.4%. The sample in question was blood, obtained after dendritic cell vaccination. The receptors shown here come from a human donor with glioblastoma. CDR3s include the opening cysteine and the closing phenylalanine or tryptophan.

V gene,J gene,CDR3 protein
TRBV6-5,TRBJ2-7,CASSYARRSYEQYF
TRBV5-8,TRBJ2-7,CASSLVYYEQYF
TRBV28,TRBJ1-4,CASSVDRRRREKLFF
TRBV7-2,TRBJ2-2,CASSLSGANTGELFF
TRBV28,TRBJ2-1,CASSQGQESYNEQFF
TRBV30,TRBJ2-5,CAWSGTGGAGTQYF
TRBV21-1,TRBJ1-5,CASSTWNRLGSNQPQHF
TRBV19,TRBJ2-7,CASSIDVPGQGSSYEQYF
TRBV10-3,TRBJ2-7,CAISDSGRPRSYEQYF
TRBV28,TRBJ1-1,CASSLGRRVGTEAFF
TRBV29-1,TRBJ1-5,CSVIFSPSPLDQPQHF
TRBV29-1,TRBJ2-5,CSVRLATGLETQYF
TRBV5-6,TRBJ1-1,CASTQGAYTEAFF
TRBV7-9,TRBJ1-2,CASSLWGGGDGYTF
TRBV27,TRBJ1-1,CASSLTGQPNTEAFF
TRBV10-2,TRBJ2-1,CASSTRGGRYNEQFF